This is a list of T cell receptor beta chains from one sample in a study of T cells in tuberculosis. Clones were sequenced by immunoSEQ multiplex PCR, and TCRdb holds only the in-frame ones, with some missing. The profile shows about 36,000 clones, 85% to 95% of them singletons. The sequenced sample consisted of PBMCs. The receptors were gathered from a donor aged 10-30 years with latent tuberculosis or without tuberculosis infection. CDR3s include the opening cysteine and the closing phenylalanine or tryptophan. The D gene is left open where the match is weak. Rows give clone size only sometimes, using once, few, many, or a class for an expanded clone.

clone_size,d_call,j_call,v_call,cdr3_nt,cdr3_aa
NA,NA,TRBJ2-3,TRBV6-6,TGTGCCAGCAGCAGGACTGACACAGATACGCAGTATTTT,CASSRTDTDTQYF
NA,TRBD1,TRBJ1-2,TRBV19,TGTGCCAGTAGTTACGACCCAGGGGGCGCCTCTAACTATGGCTACACCTTC,CASSYDPGGASNYGYTF
once,TRBD1,TRBJ1-2,TRBV4-1,TGCGCCAGCAGCCAGTCTCCGGGACAGTTGTTTAACTATGGCTACACCTTC,CASSQSPGQLFNYGYTF
once,TRBD2,TRBJ2-2,TRBV7-2,TGTGCCAGCAGCTTAGGACTAGCTATCACCGGGGAGCTGTTTTTT,CASSLGLAITGELFF
NA,NA,TRBJ1-4,TRBV7-9,TGTGCCAGCACCCAGGACACCCAAAAACTGTTTTTT,CASTQDTQKLFF
NA,NA,TRBJ1-5,TRBV5-4,TGTGCCAGCAGCCCAGACAGAAATCAGCCCCAGCATTTT,CASSPDRNQPQHF
NA,TRBD1,TRBJ1-5,TRBV28,TGTGCCAGCAGTTACAGGGGGCGACAGGGAGATCAGCCCCAGCATTTT,CASSYRGRQGDQPQHF
NA,TRBD1,TRBJ2-3,TRBV7-2,TGTGCCAGCAGCTTAGCGGGACAGGGGGCAGATACGCAGTATTTT,CASSLAGQGADTQYF
NA,TRBD2,TRBJ2-3,TRBV6-5,TGTGCCACCCGTGACAGCGGGGGGAGCACAGATACGCAGTATTTT,CATRDSGGSTDTQYF
NA,NA,TRBJ1-1,TRBV27,TGTGCCAGCAGTTTTCAGGGGCAGGTCCCTGAAGCTTTCTTT,CASSFQGQVPEAFF
NA,NA,TRBJ1-1,TRBV5-6,TGTGCCAGCAGCCAACACAGGGCTCTCACTGAAGCTTTCTTT,CASSQHRALTEAFF
NA,TRBD1,TRBJ1-1,TRBV9,TGTGCCAGCAGCGTCAATCAGGGACAGCTAATCAACACTGAAGCTTTCTTT,CASSVNQGQLINTEAFF
once,NA,TRBJ1-3,TRBV2,TGTGCCAGCGGACAATGGGTTTCTGGAAACACCATATATTTT,CASGQWVSGNTIYF
NA,NA,TRBJ1-4,TRBV30,TGTGCCTGGAGTGCCATCCGGGGGGCGAATGAAAAACTGTTTTTT,CAWSAIRGANEKLFF
NA,TRBD1,TRBJ1-2,TRBV14,TGTGCCAGCAGCGTACAGGGGGCCCTCTTAAACTATGGCTACACCTTC,CASSVQGALLNYGYTF
NA,NA,TRBJ1-1,TRBV25-1,TGTGCCAGCAGCGGGGGTGGAGGGTTGACTTTCTTT,CASSGGGGLTFF
NA,TRBD1,TRBJ1-5,TRBV19,TGTGCCAGTAGTATAGGCAGACAGGGGCCAGCTTATCAGCCCCAGCATTTT,CASSIGRQGPAYQPQHF
NA,TRBD1,TRBJ1-6,TRBV14,TGTGCCAGCAGCCAAGATAAGGTCATAGCCGGACAGGGTGTTTCACCCCTCCACTTT,CASSQDKVIAGQGVSPLHF
NA,NA,TRBJ1-1,TRBV6-6,TGTGCCAGCAGTTACGTAGTTGCTGAAGCTTTCTTT,CASSYVVAEAFF
NA,NA,TRBJ2-1,TRBV7-6,TGTGCCAGCAGCTTTTTGGTGACAGGGAGGTTGTACAATGAGCAGTTCTTC,CASSFLVTGRLYNEQFF
NA,TRBD1,TRBJ1-1,TRBV5-1,TGCGCCAGCGCGGGGGACAGGGAGACTGAAGCTTTCTTT,CASAGDRETEAFF
NA,NA,TRBJ2-1,TRBV9,TGTGCCAGCAGCGTAGGGGGAGGGGGAAAGCAGTTCTTC,CASSVGGGGKQFF
NA,NA,TRBJ1-5,TRBV4-3,TGCGCCAGCAGCCTCACCGTAGGCAATCAGCCCCAGCATTTT,CASSLTVGNQPQHF
NA,TRBD1,TRBJ2-2,TRBV6-1,TGTGCCAGCGGACAGGGGAACACCGGGGAGCTGTTTTTT,CASGQGNTGELFF
NA,NA,TRBJ1-2,TRBV19,TGTGCCAGCGAAGACAGCATTAACTATGGCTACACCTTC,CASEDSINYGYTF
NA,NA,TRBJ2-3,TRBV5-1,TGCGCCAGCAGCTCCGCCGGGGGAGATACGCAGTATTTT,CASSSAGGDTQYF
few,NA,TRBJ1-2,TRBV6-6,TGTGCCAGCATCCAAAAGGGGATGCTTTATGGCTACACCTTC,CASIQKGMLYGYTF
NA,NA,TRBJ2-1,TRBV6-1,TGTGCCAGCAGTGAACGGGGGATGGGTTATCGGTTCTTC,CASSERGMGYRFF
NA,NA,TRBJ1-5,TRBV4-1,TGCGCCAGCAGCACCCGGGGACAAGGAGATCAGCCCCAGCATTTT,CASSTRGQGDQPQHF
once,NA,TRBJ1-4,TRBV4-1,TGCGCCAGCAGCCAAGGCGTTCTAGGCACAACTAATGAAAAACTGTTTTTT,CASSQGVLGTTNEKLFF
NA,TRBD2,TRBJ2-1,TRBV29-1,TGCAGCGTTGAGGGGACTAGCGGGGGGGCGGATGAGCAGTTCTTC,CSVEGTSGGADEQFF
NA,NA,TRBJ1-3,TRBV2,TGTGCCAGATCGGCACAGGGCTCTCCTGGAAACACCATATATTTT,CARSAQGSPGNTIYF
NA,NA,TRBJ2-2,TRBV30,TGTGCCTGGAGTGCCGCCGGGGAGCTGTTTTTT,CAWSAAGELFF
NA,TRBD1,TRBJ1-5,TRBV5-6,TGTGCCAGCAGCTTGTTCCAGGGGGATCAGCCCCAGCATTTT,CASSLFQGDQPQHF
NA,NA,TRBJ2-5,TRBV23-1,TGCGCCAGCAGTCAATCTAAGTACCGTAGGGGTATTGAGACCCAGTACTTC,CASSQSKYRRGIETQYF
NA,NA,TRBJ2-3,TRBV27,TGTGCCAGCAGATCTGGACAAGGGTTAGCAGATACGCAGTATTTT,CASRSGQGLADTQYF